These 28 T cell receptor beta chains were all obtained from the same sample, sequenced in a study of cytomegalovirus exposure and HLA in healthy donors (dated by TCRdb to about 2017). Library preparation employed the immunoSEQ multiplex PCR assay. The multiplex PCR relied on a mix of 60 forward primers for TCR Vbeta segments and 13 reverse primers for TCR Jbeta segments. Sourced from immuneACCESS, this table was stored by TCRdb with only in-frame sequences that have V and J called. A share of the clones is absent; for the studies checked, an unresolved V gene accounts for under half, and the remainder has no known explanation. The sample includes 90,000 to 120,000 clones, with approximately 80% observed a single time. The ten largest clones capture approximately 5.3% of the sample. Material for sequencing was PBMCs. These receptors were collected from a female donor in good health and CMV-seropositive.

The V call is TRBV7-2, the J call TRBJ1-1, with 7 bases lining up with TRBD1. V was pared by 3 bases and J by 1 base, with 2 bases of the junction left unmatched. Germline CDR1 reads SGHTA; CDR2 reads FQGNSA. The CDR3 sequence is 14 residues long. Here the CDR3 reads CASSFGQANTEAFF. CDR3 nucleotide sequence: TGTGCCAGCAGCTTCGGACAGGCGAACACTGAAGCTTTCTTT.

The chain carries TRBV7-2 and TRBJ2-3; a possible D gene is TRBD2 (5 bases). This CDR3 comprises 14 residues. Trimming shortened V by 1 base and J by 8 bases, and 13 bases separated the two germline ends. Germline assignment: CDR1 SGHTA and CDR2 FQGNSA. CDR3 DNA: TGTGCCAGCAGCTTAGAGGTAGCGAATCCTACGCAGTATTTT. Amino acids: CASSLEVANPTQYF.

The CDR3 nucleotides are TGTGCCAGCAGTGTGAGCGGGGGGGCAACAGATACGCAGTATTTT. Its translation: CASSVSGGATDTQYF. V gene TRBV2 combines with J gene TRBJ2-3, with 10 bases lining up with TRBD2. The length of the CDR3 is 15 residues. The germline gives CDR1 SNHLY, CDR2 FYNNEI. V gave up 4 bases and J gave up 3 bases; unmatched junction bases: 4.

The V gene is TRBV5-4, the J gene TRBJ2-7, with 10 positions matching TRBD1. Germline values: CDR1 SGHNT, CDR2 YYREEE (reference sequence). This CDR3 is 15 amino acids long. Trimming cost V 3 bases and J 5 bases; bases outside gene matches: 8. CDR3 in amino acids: CASSSPDRGGNEQYF. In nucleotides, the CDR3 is TGTGCCAGCAGCTCGCCGGACAGGGGGGGAAACGAGCAGTACTTC. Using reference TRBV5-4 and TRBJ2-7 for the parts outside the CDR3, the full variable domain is ETGVTQSPTHLIKTRGQQVTLRCSSQSGHNTVSWYQQALGQGPQFIFQYYREEENGRGNFPPRFSGLQFPNYSSELNVNALELDDSALYLCASSSPDRGGNEQYFGPGTRLTVT.

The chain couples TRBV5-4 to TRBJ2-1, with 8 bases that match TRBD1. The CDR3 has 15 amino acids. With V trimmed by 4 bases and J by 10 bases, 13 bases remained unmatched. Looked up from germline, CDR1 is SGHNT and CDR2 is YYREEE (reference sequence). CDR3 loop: CASSGGRGLRGEQFF. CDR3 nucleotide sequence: TGTGCCAGCAGCGGGGGCAGGGGGCTCCGGGGAGAGCAGTTCTTC. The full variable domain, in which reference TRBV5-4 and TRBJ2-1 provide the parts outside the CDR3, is ETGVTQSPTHLIKTRGQQVTLRCSSQSGHNTVSWYQQALGQGPQFIFQYYREEENGRGNFPPRFSGLQFPNYSSELNVNALELDDSALYLCASSGGRGLRGEQFFGPGTRLTVL.

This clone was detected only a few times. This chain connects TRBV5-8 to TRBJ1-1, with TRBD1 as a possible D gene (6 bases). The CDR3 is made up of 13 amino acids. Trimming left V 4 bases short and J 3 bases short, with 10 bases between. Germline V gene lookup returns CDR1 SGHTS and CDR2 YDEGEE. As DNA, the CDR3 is TGTGCCAGCAGCCCACAGGGATACACTGAAGCTTTCTTT. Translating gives CASSPQGYTEAFF.

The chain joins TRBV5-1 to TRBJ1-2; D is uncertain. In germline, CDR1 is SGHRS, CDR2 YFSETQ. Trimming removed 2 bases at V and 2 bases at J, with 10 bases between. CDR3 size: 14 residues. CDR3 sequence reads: CASSFGEANYGYTF. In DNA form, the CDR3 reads TGCGCCAGCAGCTTCGGAGAGGCCAACTATGGCTACACCTTC.

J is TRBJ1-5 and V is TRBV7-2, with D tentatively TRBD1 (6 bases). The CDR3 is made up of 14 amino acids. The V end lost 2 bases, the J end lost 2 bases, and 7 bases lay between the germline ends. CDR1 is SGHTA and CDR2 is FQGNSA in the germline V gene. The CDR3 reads CASSLRQGNQPQHF. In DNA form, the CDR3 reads TGTGCCAGCAGCTTACGACAGGGCAATCAGCCCCAGCATTTT. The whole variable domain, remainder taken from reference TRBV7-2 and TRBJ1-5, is GAGVSQSPSNKVTEKGKDVELRCDPISGHTALYWYRQSLGQGLEFLIYFQGNSAPDKSGLPSDRFSAERTGGSVSTLTIQRTQQEDSAVYLCASSLRQGNQPQHFGDGTRLSIL.

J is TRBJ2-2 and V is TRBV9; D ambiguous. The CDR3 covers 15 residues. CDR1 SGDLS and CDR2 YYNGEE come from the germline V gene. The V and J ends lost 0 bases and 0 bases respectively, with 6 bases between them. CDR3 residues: CASSVDPSNTGELFF. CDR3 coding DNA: TGTGCCAGCAGCGTAGATCCTTCGAACACCGGGGAGCTGTTTTTT.

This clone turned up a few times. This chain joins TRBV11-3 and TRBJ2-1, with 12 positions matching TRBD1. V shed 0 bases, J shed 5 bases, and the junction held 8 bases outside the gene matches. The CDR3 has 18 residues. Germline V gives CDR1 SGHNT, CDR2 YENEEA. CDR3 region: CASSLDGTGTGGNNEQFF. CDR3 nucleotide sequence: TGTGCCAGCAGCTTAGACGGCACCGGGACAGGGGGCAACAATGAGCAGTTCTTC.

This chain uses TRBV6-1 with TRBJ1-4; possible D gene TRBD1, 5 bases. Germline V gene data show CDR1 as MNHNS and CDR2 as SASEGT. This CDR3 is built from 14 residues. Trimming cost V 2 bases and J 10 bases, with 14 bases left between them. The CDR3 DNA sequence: TGTGCCAGCAGTGAATCCAGGGTTCTCGGAAAACTGTTTTTT. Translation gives CASSESRVLGKLFF.

This CDR3 reads CASSPNVGTGDYGYTF. For the CDR3, the DNA is TGTGCCAGCAGCCCTAACGTAGGGACAGGTGACTATGGCTACACCTTC. This chain links TRBV6-6 with TRBJ1-2; 8 bases are shared with TRBD1. This CDR3 region has 16 residues. The J segment lost 3 bases and the V segment lost 6 bases, leaving 12 bases of the junction unmatched. The V gene's germline CDR1 is MNHNY and CDR2 SVGAGI (reference sequence).

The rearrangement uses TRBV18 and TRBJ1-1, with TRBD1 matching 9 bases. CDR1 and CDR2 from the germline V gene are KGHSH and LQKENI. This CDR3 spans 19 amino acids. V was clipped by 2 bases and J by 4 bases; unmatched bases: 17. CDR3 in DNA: TGTGCCAGCTCACCAGTAACAGTACGGGACAGGGCGGGGAGCACTGAAGCTTTCTTT. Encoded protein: CASSPVTVRDRAGSTEAFF.

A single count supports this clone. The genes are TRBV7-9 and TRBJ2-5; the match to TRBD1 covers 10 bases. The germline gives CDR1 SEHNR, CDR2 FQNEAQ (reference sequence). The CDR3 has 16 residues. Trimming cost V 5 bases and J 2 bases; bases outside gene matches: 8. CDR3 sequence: CASSPRDRGLQETQYF. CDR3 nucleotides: TGTGCCAGCAGCCCCCGGGACAGGGGTTTACAAGAGACCCAGTACTTC.

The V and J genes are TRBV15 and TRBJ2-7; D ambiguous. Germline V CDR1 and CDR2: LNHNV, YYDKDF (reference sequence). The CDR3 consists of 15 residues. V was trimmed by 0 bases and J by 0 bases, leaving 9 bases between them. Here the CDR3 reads CATSRDLSASYEQYF. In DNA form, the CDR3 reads TGTGCCACCAGCAGAGATCTTAGTGCCTCCTACGAGCAGTACTTC.

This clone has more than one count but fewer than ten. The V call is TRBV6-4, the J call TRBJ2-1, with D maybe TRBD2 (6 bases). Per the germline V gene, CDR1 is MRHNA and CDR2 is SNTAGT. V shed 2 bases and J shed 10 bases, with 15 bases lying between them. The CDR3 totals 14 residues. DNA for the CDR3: TGTGCCAGCAGTGACGGCCTCCGGGGGTCGGAGCAGTTCTTC. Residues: CASSDGLRGSEQFF.

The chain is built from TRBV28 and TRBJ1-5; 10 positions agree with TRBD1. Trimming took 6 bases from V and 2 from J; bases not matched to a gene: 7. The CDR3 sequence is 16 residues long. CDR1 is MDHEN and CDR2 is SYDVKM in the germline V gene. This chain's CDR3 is CASSQDRGQGNQPQHF. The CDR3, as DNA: TGTGCCAGCAGCCAAGACAGGGGGCAGGGCAATCAGCCCCAGCATTTT.

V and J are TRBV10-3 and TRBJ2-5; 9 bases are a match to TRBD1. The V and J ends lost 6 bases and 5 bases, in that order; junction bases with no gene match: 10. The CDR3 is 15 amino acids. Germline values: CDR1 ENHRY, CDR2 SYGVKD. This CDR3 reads CAIRDLGQGMETQYF. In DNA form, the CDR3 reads TGTGCCATCAGGGACCTGGGACAGGGAATGGAGACCCAGTACTTC.

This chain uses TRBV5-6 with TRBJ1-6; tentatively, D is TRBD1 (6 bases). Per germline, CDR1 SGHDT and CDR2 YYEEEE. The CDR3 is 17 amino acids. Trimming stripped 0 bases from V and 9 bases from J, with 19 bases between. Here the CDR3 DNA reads TGTGCCAGCAGCTTGGGGCAGGGGACCCTTAGAAGTTCACCCCTCCACTTT. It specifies CASSLGQGTLRSSPLHF.

The CDR3 region has the DNA TGCAGCGCTCAAACCTATTTCACGCAGTACTTC. Amino acid sequence: CSAQTYFTQYF. The J gene is TRBJ2-7, the V gene TRBV29-1, with D unresolved. The CDR3 consists of 11 residues. Germline V lookup: CDR1 SQVTM, CDR2 ANQGSEA. Trimming pared 7 bases from V and 9 bases from J, leaving 16 bases between.

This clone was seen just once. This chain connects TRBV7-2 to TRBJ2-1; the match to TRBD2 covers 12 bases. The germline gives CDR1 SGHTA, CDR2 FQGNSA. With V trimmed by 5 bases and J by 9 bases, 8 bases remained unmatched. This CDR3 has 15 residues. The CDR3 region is CASSPLAGGPSEQFF. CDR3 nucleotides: TGTGCCAGCAGCCCCCTAGCGGGAGGGCCGAGTGAGCAGTTCTTC.

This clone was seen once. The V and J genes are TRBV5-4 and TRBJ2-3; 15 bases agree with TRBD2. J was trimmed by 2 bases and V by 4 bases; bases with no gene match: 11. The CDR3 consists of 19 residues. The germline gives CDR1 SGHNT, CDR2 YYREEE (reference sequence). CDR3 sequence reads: CASSPPAGTSGRFTDTQYF. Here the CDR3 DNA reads TGTGCCAGCAGCCCCCCCGCGGGGACTAGCGGGAGGTTCACAGATACGCAGTATTTT.

CDR3 loop: CASSYRLAGVSEQFF. CDR3 sequence (DNA): TGTGCCAGCAGCTACCGACTAGCGGGAGTGTCTGAGCAGTTCTTC. The chain links TRBV7-3 to TRBJ2-1, with 12 bases that match TRBD2. The germline V gene has CDR1 SGHTA and CDR2 FQGTGA. Trimming removed 4 bases from V and 9 bases from J; junction bases left unmatched: 7. CDR3 length: 15 amino acids.

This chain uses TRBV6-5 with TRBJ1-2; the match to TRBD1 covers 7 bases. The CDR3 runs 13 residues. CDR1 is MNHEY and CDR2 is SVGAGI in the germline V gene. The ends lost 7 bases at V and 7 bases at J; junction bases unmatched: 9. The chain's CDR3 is CASIKNRGSGYTF. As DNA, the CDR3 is TGTGCCAGCATTAAAAACAGGGGCTCTGGCTACACCTTC.

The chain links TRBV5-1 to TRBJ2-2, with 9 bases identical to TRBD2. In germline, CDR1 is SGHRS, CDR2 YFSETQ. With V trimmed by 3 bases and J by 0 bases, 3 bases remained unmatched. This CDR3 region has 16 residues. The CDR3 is CASSWRGGSNTGELFF. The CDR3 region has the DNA TGCGCCAGCAGCTGGCGGGGGGGATCGAACACCGGGGAGCTGTTTTTT.

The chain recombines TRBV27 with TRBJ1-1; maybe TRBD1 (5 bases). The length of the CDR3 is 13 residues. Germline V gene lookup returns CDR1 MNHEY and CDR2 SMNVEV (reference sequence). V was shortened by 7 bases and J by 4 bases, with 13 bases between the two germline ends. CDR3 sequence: CASTRGIGTEAFF. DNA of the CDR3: TGTGCCAGCACCCGGGGGATCGGCACTGAAGCTTTCTTT.

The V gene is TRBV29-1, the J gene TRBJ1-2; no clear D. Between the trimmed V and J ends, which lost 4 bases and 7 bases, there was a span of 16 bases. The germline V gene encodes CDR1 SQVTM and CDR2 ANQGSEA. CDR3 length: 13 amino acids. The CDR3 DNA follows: TGCAGCGTTGTAGCTCGCCCGGGGTCTGGCTACACCTTC. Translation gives CSVVARPGSGYTF.

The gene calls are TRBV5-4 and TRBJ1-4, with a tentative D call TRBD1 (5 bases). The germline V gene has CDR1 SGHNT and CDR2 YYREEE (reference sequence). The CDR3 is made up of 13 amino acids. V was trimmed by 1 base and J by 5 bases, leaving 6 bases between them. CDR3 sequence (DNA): TGTGCCAGCAGCTTGCGGGGGAATGAAAAACTGTTTTTT. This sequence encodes CASSLRGNEKLFF.